This T cell receptor beta chain was sequenced in a study of PD-L1 blockade in urothelial cancer (dated by TCRdb to 2017 to 2019). In terms of the full investigation: All patients started therapy around 2014 and received atezolizumab 1,200 mg intravenously every 3 weeks. An exploratory multi-omic analysis was conducted of the somatic, immune and clinical correlates of response to PD-L1 blockade with atezolizumab in urothelial cancer. Blood samples were analyzed at two time points: 3 weeks after treatment start (second dose) and 6 weeks after treatment start. About 85% of the 29 patients were identified as males with urothelial cancer of bladder origin, and a prior smoking history was reported by 18 of 29 patients. Nine patients achieved durable clinical benefit and approximately 20 did not. Durable clinical benefit was defined as progression-free survival longer than 6 months, and TCR features were also tested against progression-free and overall survival. Pretreatment tumor samples, along with matched peripheral blood collected serially before and after atezolizumab treatment, underwent TCR sequencing. A median of roughly 140,000 T cells and approximately 83,000 unique TCRs was obtained from blood samples, and a median clonality of approximately 0.08 was observed. In the same patients, pretreatment tumors underwent whole exome sequencing and RNA sequencing in addition to TCR sequencing. Pretreatment blood TCR-seq was available for around 29 patients, at least one posttreatment blood collection was obtained for approximately 25 patients, and tumor TCR-seq was available for approximately 25 patients. Patients had an ECOG performance status of 0 or 1 and had received between 0 and 3 prior chemotherapy regimens.

Explained via the paper, the time point label denotes: peripheral blood 6 weeks after treatment start. A total of 25 to 35 patients with locally advanced or metastatic urothelial carcinoma, treated at Memorial Sloan Kettering on a trial protocol, made up the cohort. Peripheral blood mononuclear cells were collected pretreatment and during treatment, with between 1 and 8 total time points obtained per patient. The Qiagen DNeasy Blood extraction kit was used to purify genomic DNA from total PBMCs and tumor samples. PBMCs were collected pretreatment and during treatment and were isolated and stored as previously described. Spanning cysteine to phenylalanine, the CDR3 consists of 19 amino acids. Just CDR3 DNA is preserved here, 57 bases in frame from base 1. Study-wide conclusions, independent of this receptor: Improved progression-free and overall survival was found to be associated with pretreatment peripheral blood TCR clonality below the median. Because the sample size was small (n ≈ 27) and many exploratory analyses were performed, the results are intended to be hypothesis-generating. Greater expansion of tumor-associated TCR clones in peripheral blood 3 weeks after the start of treatment was observed in patients with durable benefit (n of about 24, p = 0.022).

Each PCR received spiked-in synthetic TCR analog templates so that absolute template abundance could be estimated from read counts. The immunoSEQ assay used bias-controlled V and J gene primers to amplify TCRbeta CDR3 regions from genomic DNA. Sequencing of rearranged TCRbeta segments was done at approximately 20X coverage. Per the original workflow: Clustering was used to correct sequencing errors, and CDR3s were annotated against IMGT so that V, D and J genes could be assigned. Downstream analyses used only productive TCRbeta rearrangements, leaving out any out-of-frame or stop-codon sequences. Clonality was calculated as one minus the Shannon entropy normalized by the log of the number of unique productive sequences. Fisher's exact test with Benjamini-Hochberg correction, at a threshold of adjusted p below 0.01, was used to find clones that differed between time points or between blood and tumor. Imported from immuneACCESS, the table was reduced by TCRdb to in-frame sequences with V and J called. These copies leave out some clones; in studies compared against another copy, an unresolved V gene accounts for under half, and the cause of the remainder is not known. V and J calls plus clone size are reproduced from that table; the DNA served to infer D and trimming. Present in this sample are 35,000 or so clones, over 65% of which were seen just once. In total, the top ten clones hold approximately 10% of the sample.

As for this clone: The antigen it binds to is not known. It has no much larger one-base neighbor in the sample; base qualities were not kept.

The chain is made from TRBV1 and TRBJ2-7; the tabulated D call, TRBD2, remains unverified against the DNA. TRBV1 is tagged as a pseudogene. Source: PBMCs, taken around atezolizumab (anti-PD-L1) treatment. The clonotype originates from a middle-aged man with urothelial cancer. The bases read TGCACCAGCAGCCACCCTGTCCCCTGGCTAGCGGGAGTCGCCTACGAGCAGTACTTC. Translated, this is CTSSHPVPWLAGVAYEQYF.